The entry below gives a single T cell receptor (beta chain) sequence along with its context. A lack of ophthalmopathy progression within 18 months defined stable Graves' hyperthyroidism. The patients, who ranged from 18 to 65 in age, presented with newly diagnosed hyperthyroidism lasting under 2 months. Uncontrolled infection, other autoimmune disease, pregnancy or lactation led to exclusion. Clinicians diagnosed patients from clinical symptoms, serum thyroxine and TRAb, thyroid ultrasound and orbital computed tomography. This entry belongs to a study of T cells in Graves' hyperthyroidism and ophthalmopathy. The germline V gene encodes CDR1 SEHNR and CDR2 FQNEAQ (reference sequence). This CDR3 has 12 amino acids. Germline trimming cut 5 bases from V and 6 bases from J; bases unmatched to any gene: 1. Amplification targeted TCR beta CDR3 regions from RNA transcripts. Researchers ran a first-round RT-PCR on the TCR CDR3 using the HTBI primer set. TCRdb redid the calling of the multiplex PCR reads with MiXCR, one entry per CDR3 protein. The sample holds roughly 570,000 distinct CDR3 sequences, roughly 50% seen once.

The sequence came from a woman aged 18-29 years with Graves' hyperthyroidism. V and J are TRBV7-9 and TRBJ2-1; 7 nucleotides align to TRBD2. The sample comprised peripheral blood or thyroid tissue (not recorded which). The CDR3 sequence is CASSPSGNEQFF. The CDR3 nucleotides are TGTGCCAGCAGCCCTAGCGGCAATGAGCAGTTCTTC. Full variable domain (missing parts from reference TRBV7-9 and TRBJ2-1): DTGVSQNPRHKITKRGQNVTFRCDPISEHNRLYWYRQTLGQGPEFLTYFQNEAQLEKSRLLSDRFSAERPKGSFSTLEIQRTEQGDSAMYLCASSPSGNEQFFGPGTRLTVL.